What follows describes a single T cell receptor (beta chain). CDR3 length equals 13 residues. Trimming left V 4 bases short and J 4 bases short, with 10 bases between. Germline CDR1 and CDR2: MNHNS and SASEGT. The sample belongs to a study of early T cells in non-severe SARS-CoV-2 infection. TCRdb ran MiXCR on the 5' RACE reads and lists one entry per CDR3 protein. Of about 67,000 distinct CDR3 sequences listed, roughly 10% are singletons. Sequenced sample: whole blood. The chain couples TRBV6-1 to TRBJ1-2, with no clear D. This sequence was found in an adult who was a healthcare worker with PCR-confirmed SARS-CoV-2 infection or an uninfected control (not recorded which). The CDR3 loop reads CASSATESYGYTF. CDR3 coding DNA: TGTGCCAGCAGTGCTACAGAATCCTATGGCTACACCTTC.